The clone carrying this T cell receptor (beta chain) occurred many times. This sample is drawn from a study of T cells in Graves' hyperthyroidism and ophthalmopathy. The germline V gene has CDR1 SEHNR and CDR2 FQNEAQ (reference sequence). Trimming cost V 4 bases and J 3 bases, with 12 bases left between them. This CDR3 comprises 14 residues. TCR beta CDR3 regions were amplified from RNA transcripts. The TCR CDR3 was amplified in a first-round RT-PCR using the HTBI primer set. TCRdb analysed the multiplex PCR reads with MiXCR anew, one entry per CDR3 protein. The data hold about 380,000 distinct CDR3 sequences, with about 18% observed a single time.

The receptor comes from a man between 18 and 29 years old with Graves' ophthalmopathy. Sequenced material: blood. The rearrangement uses TRBV7-9 and TRBJ1-2; D unclear. The CDR3 here is CASSSSSNYYGYTF. As DNA, the CDR3 is TGTGCCAGCAGCTCTTCATCCAACTACTATGGCTACACCTTC.